Following are 21 T cell receptor beta chains from one sample sequenced in a study of vaccination and CD4 T cells after COVID-19. Their antigens are not known. Described treatment: roughly 10-day PBMC culture with coronavirus spike peptide pools or control peptides (ViraFEST assay). The study sequenced cultured CD4+ T cell DNA using the Oncomine TCR Beta short-read assay. TCRdb passed the PCR reads through MiXCR, listing each CDR3 protein once. Of about 20,000 distinct CDR3 sequences listed, more than 20% are singletons. The sample comprised cultured CD4+ T cells from blood. These receptors were collected from a human donor with COVID-19.

This clonotype was detected only a few times. The chain links TRBV25-1 to TRBJ1-5, with D perhaps TRBD1 (5 bases). CDR1 and CDR2 (germline): MGHDK, SYGVNS. Trimming shortened V by 2 bases and J by 3 bases, and 11 bases separated the two germline ends. The length of the CDR3 is 15 residues. Written as DNA, the CDR3 is TGTGCCAGCAGTGAACACGGGGACCCCAATCAGCCCCAGCATTTT. Its translation is CASSEHGDPNQPQHF.

This clonotype was counted between two and nine times. This sequence joins TRBV7-9 and TRBJ1-6, with a weak D call TRBD1 (6 bases). Germline values: CDR1 SEHNR, CDR2 FQNEAQ (reference sequence). The CDR3 loop spans 14 amino acids. Trimming pared 3 bases from V and 3 bases from J, leaving 6 bases between. The CDR3 DNA reads TGTGCCAGCAGCTTGGACAGCTATAATTCACCCCTCCACTTT. Translated: CASSLDSYNSPLHF.

This clonotype has only a few counts. The J gene is TRBJ2-1, the V gene TRBV11-2; D gene uncertain. The V end lost 1 base, the J end lost 3 bases, and 7 bases lay between the germline ends. This CDR3 contains 14 residues. CDR1 SGHAT and CDR2 FQNNGV come from the germline V gene. CDR3 residues: CASSLVALYNEQFF. CDR3 nucleotides: TGTGCCAGCAGCTTAGTGGCCCTCTACAATGAGCAGTTCTTC.

The chain links TRBV18 to TRBJ1-5; 7 bases are a match to TRBD1. Unmatched junction bases numbered 3, after V lost 3 bases and J lost 7 bases. Germline V CDR1 and CDR2: KGHSH, LQKENI. The CDR3 extends over 13 amino acids. CDR3 loop: CASSPGQQQPQHF. The CDR3 DNA follows: TGTGCCAGCTCACCGGGACAGCAGCAGCCCCAGCATTTT.

This chain joins TRBV19 and TRBJ1-1; tentatively, D is TRBD1 (5 bases). Germline V lookup: CDR1 LNHDA, CDR2 SQIVND (reference sequence). Trimming took off 8 bases at V and 1 base at J, with 17 bases between the two ends. This CDR3 has 15 residues. The CDR3 DNA sequence: TGTGCCAGTGGAAATAATCAGGGCCGGAACACTGAAGCTTTCTTT. This codes for CASGNNQGRNTEAFF.

The rearrangement joins TRBV7-9 to TRBJ1-6; TRBD1 might be the D (6 bases). This CDR3 is built from 15 residues. Per the germline V gene, CDR1 is SEHNR and CDR2 is FQNEAQ (reference sequence). Trimming removed 7 bases from V and 7 bases from J, with 17 bases in between. This CDR3 reads CASTPNRVGNSPLHF. CDR3 in DNA: TGTGCCAGCACACCGAACAGGGTGGGGAATTCACCCCTCCACTTT.

A few counts support this clonotype. J is TRBJ2-5 and V is TRBV7-6, with a weak D call TRBD1 (6 bases). Germline V gene sequence: CDR1 SGHVS, CDR2 FNYEAQ. V was clipped by 2 bases and J by 0 bases, with 10 bases between them. This CDR3 has 15 residues. The CDR3 sequence: CASSLYQGNQETQYF. Written as DNA, the CDR3 is TGTGCCAGCAGCTTATATCAGGGGAACCAAGAGACCCAGTACTTC. Based on the CDR3 plus reference TRBV7-6 and TRBJ2-5, the full variable domain is GAGVSQSPRYKVTKRGQDVALRCDPISGHVSLYWYRQALGQGPEFLTYFNYEAQQDKSGLPNDRFSAERPEGSISTLTIQRTEQRDSAMYRCASSLYQGNQETQYFGPGTRLLVL.

This rearrangement joins TRBV6-4 to TRBJ2-2; D is uncertain. V gave up 4 bases and J gave up 4 bases, with 10 bases separating them. The CDR3 runs 14 residues. Germline values: CDR1 MRHNA, CDR2 SNTAGT. Here the CDR3 DNA reads TGTGCCAGCAGTGCCTCCCCGGGCACCGGGGAGCTGTTTTTT. Amino acid sequence: CASSASPGTGELFF.

This clonotype was seen a few times. The rearrangement joins TRBV2 to TRBJ1-1; no reliable D call. Trimming stripped 7 bases from V and 2 bases from J, with 11 bases between. CDR3 size: 13 residues. The germline gives CDR1 SNHLY, CDR2 FYNNEI. CDR3 in DNA: TGTGCCAGCAAAGCAGAGGGTAACACTGAAGCTTTCTTT. Translating it yields CASKAEGNTEAFF.

V gene TRBV2 combines with J gene TRBJ2-1, with D perhaps TRBD1 (6 bases). The ends were cut back, 6 bases at V and 10 bases at J, with 16 bases in the middle. The CDR3 loop spans 13 amino acids. From germline, CDR1 is SNHLY and CDR2 FYNNEI. CDR3 sequence reads: CASRETGPGEQFF. The CDR3 nucleotides read TGTGCCAGCAGAGAAACAGGGCCCGGGGAGCAGTTCTTC. The full variable domain, rest sourced from reference TRBV2 and TRBJ2-1, is EPEVTQTPSHQVTQMGQEVILRCVPISNHLYFYWYRQILGQKVEFLVSFYNNEISEKSEIFDDQFSVERPDGSNFTLKIRSTKLEDSAMYFCASRETGPGEQFFGPGTRLTVL.

This clonotype was detected only a few times. The chain uses TRBV24-1 and TRBJ2-5; TRBD2 matches 7 bases. The germline V gene encodes CDR1 KGHDR and CDR2 SFDVKD. V was pared by 6 bases and J by 0 bases, with 6 bases of the junction left unmatched. The CDR3 length is 15 residues. This CDR3 reads CATSFKAGYQETQYF. In DNA form, the CDR3 reads TGTGCCACCAGTTTCAAAGCGGGGTACCAAGAGACCCAGTACTTC.

In its sample, this clonotype was seen a few times. This chain links TRBV18 with TRBJ1-2, with D possibly TRBD1 on 6 matching bases. V shed 2 bases and J shed 5 bases, with 18 bases lying between them. This CDR3 comprises 16 residues. Germline V gene sequence: CDR1 KGHSH, CDR2 LQKENI. The CDR3 DNA reads as TGTGCCAGCTCACCATTCGACAGGTCGGGGGGGTATGGCTACACCTTC. Protein product: CASSPFDRSGGYGYTF. The full variable domain, completed using reference TRBV18 and TRBJ1-2, is NAGVMQNPRHLVRRRGQEARLRCSPMKGHSHVYWYRQLPEEGLKFMVYLQKENIIDESGMPKERFSAEFPKEGPSILRIQQVVRGDSAAYFCASSPFDRSGGYGYTFGSGTRLTVV.

The CDR3 DNA is TGCAGTGCTAGAGACAGGGGAATTGGAGATACGCAGTATTTT. It yields the protein CSARDRGIGDTQYF. The chain carries TRBV20-1 and TRBJ2-3; a weak D match, TRBD1 (6 bases). Germline V lookup: CDR1 DFQATT, CDR2 SNEGSKA (reference sequence). Trimming took 0 bases from V and 5 from J, leaving 12 bases between them. The CDR3 has 14 amino acids.

There are a few counts of this clonotype. The J gene is TRBJ1-6, the V gene TRBV5-1; the D is unclear. CDR1 is SGHRS, CDR2 YFSETQ, per germline. V was clipped by 0 bases and J by 7 bases, with 5 bases between them. The CDR3 is 13 residues long. This CDR3 is CASSLAQNSPLHF. CDR3 nucleotides: TGCGCCAGCAGCTTGGCGCAGAATTCACCCCTCCACTTT.

The chain uses TRBV4-1 and TRBJ2-7, with 8 bases fitting TRBD1. Looked up from germline, CDR1 is MGHRA and CDR2 is YSYEKL. This CDR3 contains 15 residues. V dropped 1 base and J dropped 2; count of bases not matched to a gene: 4. CDR3 sequence reads: CASSQVAGGAYEQYF. Written as DNA, the CDR3 is TGCGCCAGCAGCCAAGTCGCAGGGGGCGCCTACGAGCAGTACTTC.

The rearrangement links TRBV7-9 to TRBJ2-2; D assignment may be TRBD1 or TRBD2 (5 bases each). The CDR3 covers 16 residues. Germline values: CDR1 SEHNR, CDR2 FQNEAQ (reference sequence). The V end lost 2 bases, the J end lost 3 bases, and 13 bases lay between the germline ends. The CDR3 DNA sequence: TGTGCCAGCAGCTTAATCCCGGGGCTCGACACCGGGGAGCTGTTTTTT. Translation gives CASSLIPGLDTGELFF.

This clonotype has a handful of counts. The V gene is TRBV20-1, the J gene TRBJ1-4, with D perhaps TRBD1 (6 bases). CDR3 size: 14 residues. Trimming took 3 bases from V and 1 from J, leaving 9 bases between them. Germline V gene data show CDR1 as DFQATT and CDR2 as SNEGSKA (reference sequence). The CDR3 DNA reads as TGCAGTGCTAGTCAGGGGAGAACTAATGAAAAACTGTTTTTT. Translation gives CSASQGRTNEKLFF.

The table lists this clonotype with a few counts. The chain links TRBV19 to TRBJ2-7; 9 bases are a match to TRBD2. The CDR3 spans 17 residues. Germline-derived CDR1 and CDR2 are LNHDA and SQIVND (reference sequence). Unmatched junction bases numbered 17, after V lost 5 bases and J lost 6 bases. The CDR3 spells CASSAAGGRNRGGEQYF. The DNA for the CDR3 is TGTGCCAGTAGTGCAGCGGGGGGCCGGAATAGAGGAGGCGAGCAGTACTTC.

A few counts support this clonotype. This chain links TRBV21-1 with TRBJ2-3. TRBV21-1 is shown as a pseudogene. The CDR3 extends over 14 amino acids. The chain's CDR3 is CASSKGLGTDTQYF. CDR3 nucleotides: TGTGCCAGCAGCAAAGGATTAGGCACAGATACGCAGTATTTT.

This clonotype was detected only a few times. The V gene is TRBV28, the J gene TRBJ2-2; 13 bases match TRBD2. Trimming removed 5 bases from V and 8 bases from J; junction bases left unmatched: 8. Germline assignment: CDR1 MDHEN and CDR2 SYDVKM. The CDR3 runs 16 residues. The CDR3 DNA reads as TGTGCCAGCAGTCTCCCCGGGACTAGCGGGGCAGGGGAGCTGTTTTTT. Translated, it gives CASSLPGTSGAGELFF. Filled out from reference TRBV28 and TRBJ2-2, the complete variable domain reads DVKVTQSSRYLVKRTGEKVFLECVQDMDHENMFWYRQDPGLGLRLIYFSYDVKMKEKGDIPEGYSVSREKKERFSLILESASTNQTSMYLCASSLPGTSGAGELFFGEGSRLTVL.

The chain combines TRBV27 with TRBJ2-7; 7 positions match TRBD1. The V and J ends lost 6 bases and 5 bases, in that order; junction bases with no gene match: 13. This CDR3 is 15 amino acids long. Germline loops: CDR1 MNHEY, CDR2 SMNVEV (reference sequence). DNA for the CDR3: TGTGCCAGCAGCAAGGAGACAGGGAAAGTCGACGAGCAGTACTTC. Protein product: CASSKETGKVDEQYF.